This TCR beta chain was recorded in a study of identical twins. The length of the CDR3 is 15 residues. Germline lookup yields CDR1 MGHDK and CDR2 SYGVNS. V lost 3 bases, J lost 0 bases, and 5 bases stayed unmatched. TCRdb fed the 5' RACE reads into MiXCR, producing one record per CDR3 protein. The repertoire includes about 190,000 distinct CDR3 sequences, more than 15% of them detected once, and less than 45% sits in the top ten. This clonotype was seen more than once but under ten times. Its specificity is not known. The study, taken as a whole, reports: Analyses of zero insertions could, in part, be confounded by invariant MAIT and iNKT cells. Memory repertoires lacked the insertion deficit that abundant cord blood beta clonotypes showed.

These data also featured in a second study, about T cells expressing NK-cell markers. That study reports: These clonotypes, the leaders elsewhere, also led the CD3+CD56-NKG2C+ fraction in a few donors.

Specimen: CD8+ T cells sorted from blood. The receptor's source is a woman aged 18-29 years in good health. The chain uses TRBV25-1 and TRBJ2-7; 7 bases fit TRBD1. The CDR3 here is CASSDLRGSSYEQYF. DNA of the CDR3: TGTGCCAGCAGTGACCTCAGGGGGAGCTCCTACGAGCAGTACTTC.